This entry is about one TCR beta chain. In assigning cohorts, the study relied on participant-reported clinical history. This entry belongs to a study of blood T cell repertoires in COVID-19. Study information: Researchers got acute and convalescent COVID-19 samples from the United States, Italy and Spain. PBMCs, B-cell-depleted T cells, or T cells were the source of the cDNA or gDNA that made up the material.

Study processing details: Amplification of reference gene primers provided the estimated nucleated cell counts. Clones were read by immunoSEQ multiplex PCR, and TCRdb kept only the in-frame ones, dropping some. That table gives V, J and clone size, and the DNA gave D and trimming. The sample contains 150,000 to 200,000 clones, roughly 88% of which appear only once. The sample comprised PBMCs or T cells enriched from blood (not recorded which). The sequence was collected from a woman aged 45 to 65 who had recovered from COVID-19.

The CDR3 bases are TGTGCCAGTAGTATAGGAAGCGGGGCGAGCACAGATACGCAGTATTTT. Its protein product is CASSIGSGASTDTQYF. The V call is TRBV19, the J call TRBJ2-3; 7 nucleotides align to TRBD2. Trimming took 1 base from V and 0 from J; bases not matched to a gene: 4. This CDR3 region has 16 residues. CDR1 is LNHDA and CDR2 is SQIVND in the germline V gene (reference sequence).